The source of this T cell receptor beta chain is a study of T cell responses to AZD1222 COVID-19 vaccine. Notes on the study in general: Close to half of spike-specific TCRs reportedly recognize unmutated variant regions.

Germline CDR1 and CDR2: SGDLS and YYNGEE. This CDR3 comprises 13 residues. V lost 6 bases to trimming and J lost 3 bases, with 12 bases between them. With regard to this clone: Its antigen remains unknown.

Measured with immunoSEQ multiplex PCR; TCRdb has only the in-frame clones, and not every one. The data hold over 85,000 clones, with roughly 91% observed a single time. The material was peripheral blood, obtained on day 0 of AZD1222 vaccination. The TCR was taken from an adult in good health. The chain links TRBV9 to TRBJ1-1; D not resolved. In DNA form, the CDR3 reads TGTGCCAGCACCCGCCAGTGGGACACTGAAGCTTTCTTT. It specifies CASTRQWDTEAFF.